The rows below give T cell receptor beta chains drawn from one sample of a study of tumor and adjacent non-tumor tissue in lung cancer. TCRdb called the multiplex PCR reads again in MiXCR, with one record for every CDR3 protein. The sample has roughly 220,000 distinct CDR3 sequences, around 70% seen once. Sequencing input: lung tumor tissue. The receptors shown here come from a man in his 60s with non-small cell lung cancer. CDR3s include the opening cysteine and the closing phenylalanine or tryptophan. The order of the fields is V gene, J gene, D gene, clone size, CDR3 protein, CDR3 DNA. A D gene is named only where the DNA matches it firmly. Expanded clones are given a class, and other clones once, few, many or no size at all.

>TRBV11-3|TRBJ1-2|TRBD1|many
CASSLTGVFNYGYTF
TGTGCCAGCAGCCTAACAGGGGTTTTCAACTATGGCTACACCTTC
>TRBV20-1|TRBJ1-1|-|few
CSARPGGGDTEAFF
TGCAGTGCTAGACCTGGGGGGGGGGACACTGAAGCTTTCTTT
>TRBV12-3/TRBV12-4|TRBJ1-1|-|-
CGSSLYPGRNTEAFF
TGTGGCAGCAGTTTATACCCGGGGAGGAACACTGAAGCTTTCTTT
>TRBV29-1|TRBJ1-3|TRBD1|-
CSVGQGTCGNTIYF
TGCAGCGTTGGACAGGGGACTTGTGGAAACACCATATATTTT
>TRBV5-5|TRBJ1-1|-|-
CANSLVVGSVNTKAFF
TGTGCCAACAGCTTGGTAGTGGGCTCAGTGAACACTAAAGCTTTCTTT
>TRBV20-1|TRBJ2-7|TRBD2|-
CSVATGRGGIYEQYF
TGCAGCGTCGCCACTGGGCGGGGGGGTATCTACGAGCAGTACTTC
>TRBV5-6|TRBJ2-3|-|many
CASSYTDTQYF
TGTGCCAGCAGCTACACAGATACGCAGTATTTT
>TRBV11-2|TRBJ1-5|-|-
CASSYGTLSNQHQHF
TGTGCCAGCAGCTATGGGACACTAAGCAATCAGCACCAGCATTTT
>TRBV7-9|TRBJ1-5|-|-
CASSSTRLSNQPQHF
TGTGCCAGCAGCTCCACCCGGTTGAGCAATCAGCCCCAGCATTTT
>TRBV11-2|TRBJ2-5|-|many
CASSNQETQYF
TGTGCCAGCAGCAACCAAGAGACCCAGTACTTC
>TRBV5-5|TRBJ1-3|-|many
CASSFQFSGNTIYF
TGTGCCAGCAGCTTTCAGTTCTCTGGAAACACCATATATTTT
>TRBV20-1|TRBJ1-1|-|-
CSVHSGNSEAFF
TGCAGTGTCCATTCGGGCAACTCTGAAGCTTTCTTT
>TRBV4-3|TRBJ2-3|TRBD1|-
CASSRQVGTGLRDTQYF
TGTGCCAGCAGCCGCCAGGTCGGGACAGGACTCAGAGATACGCAGTATTTT
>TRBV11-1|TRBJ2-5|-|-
CASSLVSGRVETQYF
TGTGCCAGCAGCTTAGTATCGGGGCGCGTGGAGACCCAGTATTTC
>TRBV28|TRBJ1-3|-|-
CASLGGARGNTIYF
TGTGCCAGTTTAGGGGGGGCGCGTGGAAACACCATATATTTT
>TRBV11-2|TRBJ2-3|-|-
CASNLGLLPADTHYF
TGTGCCAGCAACTTGGGACTCCTCCCTGCAGATACGCATTATTTT
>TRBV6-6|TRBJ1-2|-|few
CASREEGVNLYGYTF
TGTGCCAGCAGAGAAGAGGGGGTGAATTTATATGGCTACACCTTC
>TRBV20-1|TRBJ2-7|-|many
CSARAGRSYEQYF
TGCAGTGCTAGGGCGGGAAGGTCCTACGAGCAGTACTTC
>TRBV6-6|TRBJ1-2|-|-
CASRCGNREGGYTF
TGTGCCAGCAGATGCGGGAACAGGGAGGGTGGCTACACCTTC
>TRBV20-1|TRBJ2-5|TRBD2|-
CSARVTRGTSGRDTQYF
TGCAGTGCTAGAGTAACCCGTGGGACTAGCGGTAGAGACACCCAGTACTTC
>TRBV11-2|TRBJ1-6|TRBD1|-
CASSFPTGGRGSPLRF
TGTGCCAGCAGTTTCCCGACAGGGGGACGGGGATCACCCCTCCGCTTT
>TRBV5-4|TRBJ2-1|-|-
CASSLDRRDLNEKFF
TGTGCCAGCAGCTTGGACAGGCGGGACCTTAATGAGAAGTTCTTC
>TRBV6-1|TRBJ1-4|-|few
CASRGGWTNEKLFF
TGTGCCAGCAGAGGAGGCTGGACTAATGAAAAACTGTTTTTT